This record covers a single T cell receptor beta chain. The antigen remains unidentified. Arm-PCR of CDR3 regions and iRepertoire HTBI primers were used to build TCR beta libraries. TCRdb reprocessed the multiplex PCR reads via MiXCR and lists one record per CDR3 protein. Of 350,000 to 400,000 distinct CDR3 sequences in the sample, 15% to 20% are singletons; the top ten hold 20%. Time point defined: newly diagnosed GD, antithyroid drugs for less than 3 months. RNA extracted from PBMCs served as the sequencing template. V lost 0 bases, J lost 8 bases, and 4 bases stayed unmatched. There are 15 residues in the CDR3. Germline CDR1 is SGHRS and CDR2 is YFSETQ. This specimen comes from a study of regulatory T cells in long-lasting Graves disease. Study context: Those Graves' patients who were newly diagnosed had been on antithyroid drugs under 3 months.

Whole-study results and caveats: Persistent disease samples used TRBV28, TRBJ1-2 and TRBJ2-5 preferentially.

These data also featured in a second study, about T cells in Graves' hyperthyroidism and ophthalmopathy. That work contributes: Patients were excluded for uncontrolled infection, other autoimmune disease, pregnancy or lactation.

The material was peripheral blood mononuclear cells (PBMCs), obtained at new diagnosis, from a patient treated with antithyroid drugs. The chain carries TRBV5-1 and TRBJ1-6; 8 positions match TRBD1. The origin of this receptor is a woman under 30 with Graves disease. The CDR3 bases are TGCGCCAGCAGCTTGGCCCCACAGGGGGATTCACCCCTCCACTTT. It yields the protein CASSLAPQGDSPLHF. Using reference TRBV5-1 and TRBJ1-6 for the parts outside the CDR3, the full variable domain is KAGVTQTPRYLIKTRGQQVTLSCSPISGHRSVSWYQQTPGQGLQFLFEYFSETQRNKGNFPGRFSGRQFSNSRSEMNVSTLELGDSALYLCASSLAPQGDSPLHFGNGTRLTVT.